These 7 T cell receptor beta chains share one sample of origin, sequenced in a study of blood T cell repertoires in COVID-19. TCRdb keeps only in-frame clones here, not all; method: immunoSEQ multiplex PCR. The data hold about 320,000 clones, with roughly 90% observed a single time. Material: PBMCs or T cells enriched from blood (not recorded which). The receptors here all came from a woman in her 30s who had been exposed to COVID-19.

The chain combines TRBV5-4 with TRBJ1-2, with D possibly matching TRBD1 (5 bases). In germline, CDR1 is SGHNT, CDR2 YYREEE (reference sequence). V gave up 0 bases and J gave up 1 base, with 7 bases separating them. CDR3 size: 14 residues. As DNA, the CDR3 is TGTGCCAGCAGCTTGGCCGGGGGTAACTATGGCTACACCTTC. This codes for CASSLAGGNYGYTF.

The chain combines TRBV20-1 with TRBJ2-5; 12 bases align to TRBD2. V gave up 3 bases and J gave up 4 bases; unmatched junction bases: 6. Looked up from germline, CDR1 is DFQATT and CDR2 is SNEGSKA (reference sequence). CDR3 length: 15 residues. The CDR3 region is CSASRTSGGRETQYF. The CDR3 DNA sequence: TGCAGTGCTAGTCGAACTAGCGGGGGGCGAGAGACCCAGTACTTC.

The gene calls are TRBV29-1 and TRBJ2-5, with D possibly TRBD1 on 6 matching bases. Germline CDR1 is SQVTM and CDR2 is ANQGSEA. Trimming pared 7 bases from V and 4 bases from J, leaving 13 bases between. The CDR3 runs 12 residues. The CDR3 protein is CSGVQGGETQYF. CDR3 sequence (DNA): TGCAGCGGGGTACAGGGCGGAGAGACCCAGTACTTC.

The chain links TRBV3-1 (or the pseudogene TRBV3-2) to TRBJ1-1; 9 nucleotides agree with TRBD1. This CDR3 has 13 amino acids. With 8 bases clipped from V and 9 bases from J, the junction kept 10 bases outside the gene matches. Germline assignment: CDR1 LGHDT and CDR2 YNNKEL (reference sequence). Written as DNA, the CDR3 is TGTGCCAGCCGAGAATCCGGGACAGGGAAAGCTTTCTTT. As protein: CASRESGTGKAFF.

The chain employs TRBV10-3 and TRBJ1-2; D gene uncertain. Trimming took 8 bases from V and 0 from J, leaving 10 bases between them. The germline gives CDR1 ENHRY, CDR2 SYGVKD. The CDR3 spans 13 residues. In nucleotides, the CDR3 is TGTGCCATCTTGGACGGGACTAACTATGGCTACACCTTC. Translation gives CAILDGTNYGYTF.

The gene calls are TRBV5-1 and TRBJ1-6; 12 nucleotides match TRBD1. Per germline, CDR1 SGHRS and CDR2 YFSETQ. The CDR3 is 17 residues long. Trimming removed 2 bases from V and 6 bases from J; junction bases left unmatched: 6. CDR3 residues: CASSFQGQGAANSPLHF. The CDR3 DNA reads TGCGCCAGCAGCTTCCAGGGACAGGGGGCTGCTAATTCACCCCTCCACTTT.

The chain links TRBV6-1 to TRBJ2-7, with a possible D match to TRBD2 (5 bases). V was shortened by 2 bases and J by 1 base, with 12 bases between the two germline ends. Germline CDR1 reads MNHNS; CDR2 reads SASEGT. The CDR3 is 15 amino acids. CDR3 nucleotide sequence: TGTGCCAGCAGTGAAAAAAGACTACTATCCTACGAGCAGTACTTC. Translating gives CASSEKRLLSYEQYF.